The next 21 T cell receptor beta chains were all read from a single sample in a study of blood T cell repertoires in COVID-19. Generated by immunoSEQ multiplex PCR, the TCRdb table keeps only in-frame clones and is missing some. The sample yields approximately 330,000 clones, around 90% seen once. What was sequenced was peripheral blood. Source of these receptors: a middle-aged woman with COVID-19, enrolled during active disease.

This rearrangement joins TRBV5-1 to TRBJ1-1; 7 bases fit TRBD1. Germline assignment: CDR1 SGHRS and CDR2 YFSETQ. Trimming removed 2 bases from V and 4 bases from J; junction bases left unmatched: 8. The CDR3 has 15 residues. CDR3 sequence: CASSLLTGSITEAFF. The CDR3 nucleotides read TGCGCCAGCAGCTTACTGACAGGGTCGATCACTGAAGCTTTCTTT.

The genes are TRBV28 and TRBJ2-6; a weak D match, TRBD1 (5 bases). The CDR3 has 19 residues. Trimming cost V 5 bases and J 0 bases, with 20 bases left between them. CDR1 is MDHEN, CDR2 SYDVKM, per germline. The CDR3 here is CASSPPAGSRISGANVLTF. The CDR3 coding sequence is TGTGCCAGCAGTCCCCCTGCAGGGTCTCGAATCTCTGGGGCCAACGTCCTGACTTTC. Variable domain in full (rest from reference TRBV28 and TRBJ2-6): DVKVTQSSRYLVKRTGEKVFLECVQDMDHENMFWYRQDPGLGLRLIYFSYDVKMKEKGDIPEGYSVSREKKERFSLILESASTNQTSMYLCASSPPAGSRISGANVLTFGAGSRLTVL.

The rearrangement joins TRBV28 to TRBJ2-7, with 12 positions matching TRBD1. Losses at the gene ends were 6 bases for V and 7 bases for J; bases not matched to a gene: 7. CDR1 and CDR2 (germline): MDHEN, SYDVKM. This CDR3 is 14 amino acids long. The CDR3 DNA reads TGTGCCAGCAGGCCGGGACAGGGGGCTCGTGAGCAGTACTTC. Its protein is CASRPGQGAREQYF.

This chain connects TRBV6-2 or TRBV6-3 to TRBJ2-2, with TRBD2 matching 9 bases. Unmatched junction bases numbered 10, after V lost 7 bases and J lost 4 bases. CDR3 length: 16 residues. The V gene's germline CDR1 is MNHEY and CDR2 SVGEGT. CDR3 sequence (DNA): TGTGCCAGCACCCCCAGCGGGAGGAGAGGCACCGGGGAGCTGTTTTTT. This translates into CASTPSGRRGTGELFF.

The chain recombines TRBV9 with TRBJ2-4; D is possibly TRBD2 (7 bases). Germline-derived CDR1 and CDR2 are SGDLS and YYNGEE. CDR3 length equals 13 residues. The V end lost 3 bases, the J end lost 8 bases, and 12 bases lay between the germline ends. This CDR3 is CASSAIGGHIQYF. As DNA, the CDR3 is TGTGCCAGCAGCGCTATCGGGGGGCACATTCAGTACTTC.

V gene TRBV10-3 combines with J gene TRBJ2-1; tentatively, D is TRBD2 (6 bases). Deletions cut 2 bases from V and 4 bases from J, with 21 bases between. CDR1 is ENHRY and CDR2 is SYGVKD in the germline V gene. This CDR3 contains 18 residues. Here the CDR3 reads CAISEVTRGSGLYNEQFF. CDR3 coding DNA: TGTGCCATCAGTGAGGTAACCCGGGGGAGCGGGCTATACAATGAGCAGTTCTTC.

The chain links TRBV5-1 to TRBJ2-7; D unresolved. The V and J ends lost 1 base and 5 bases respectively, with 4 bases between them. The CDR3 is 11 amino acids. CDR1 and CDR2 (germline): SGHRS, YFSETQ. The CDR3 sequence is CASSLLHEQYF. The CDR3 DNA is TGCGCCAGCAGCTTGCTACACGAGCAGTACTTC.

This clone occurred a few times. The chain is built from TRBV28 and TRBJ2-2; 7 nucleotides agree with TRBD2. Per the germline V gene, CDR1 is MDHEN and CDR2 is SYDVKM. This CDR3 is built from 16 residues. The trim removed 1 base at V and 6 bases at J, leaving 8 bases unmatched. The CDR3 DNA is TGTGCCAGCAGTTTATTAGCCAGGGAGGGGCCCGGGGAGCTGTTTTTT. Translating it yields CASSLLAREGPGELFF. Based on the CDR3 plus reference TRBV28 and TRBJ2-2, the full variable domain is DVKVTQSSRYLVKRTGEKVFLECVQDMDHENMFWYRQDPGLGLRLIYFSYDVKMKEKGDIPEGYSVSREKKERFSLILESASTNQTSMYLCASSLLAREGPGELFFGEGSRLTVL.

The chain links TRBV27 to TRBJ1-2, with D unresolved. V shed 4 bases and J shed 8 bases, with 8 bases lying between them. The CDR3 sequence is 11 residues long. The germline CDR1 and CDR2 sequences are MNHEY and SMNVEV (reference sequence). The CDR3 protein is CASSSREGYTF. The CDR3 DNA reads as TGTGCCAGCAGTTCCCGGGAAGGCTACACCTTC.

The chain links TRBV6-5 to TRBJ1-6; 10 bases match TRBD1. The germline V gene encodes CDR1 MNHEY and CDR2 SVGAGI. The CDR3 spans 14 residues. Trimming cost V 5 bases and J 11 bases; bases outside gene matches: 6. The DNA for the CDR3 is TGTGCCAGCAGTACGACAGGGGGCACGGCACCCCTCCACTTT. Translated: CASSTTGGTAPLHF.

The gene calls are TRBV5-1 and TRBJ1-4; possible D gene TRBD1, 6 bases. V was clipped by 3 bases and J by 1 base, with 16 bases between them. Germline V lookup: CDR1 SGHRS, CDR2 YFSETQ. The CDR3 extends over 17 amino acids. CDR3 coding DNA: TGCGCCAGCAGCTGGGGGGGCCTCGGAATAACTAATGAAAAACTGTTTTTT. It translates to CASSWGGLGITNEKLFF.

J is TRBJ1-5 and V is TRBV2; D is possibly TRBD1 (6 bases). V was clipped by 1 base and J by 7 bases, with 11 bases between them. The CDR3 is made up of 14 amino acids. Per the germline V gene, CDR1 is SNHLY and CDR2 is FYNNEI. The chain's CDR3 is CASSEEGRGQPQHF. The CDR3 DNA follows: TGTGCCAGCAGTGAAGAGGGAAGGGGGCAGCCCCAGCATTTT.

Only one count was recorded for this clone. V and J are TRBV6-5 and TRBJ1-1; 7 nucleotides align to TRBD1. The germline CDR1 and CDR2 sequences are MNHEY and SVGAGI. This CDR3 has 15 amino acids. V was pared by 0 bases and J by 6 bases, with 7 bases of the junction left unmatched. This CDR3 reads CASSYSGRGDPEAFF. The CDR3 DNA is TGTGCCAGCAGTTACTCGGGCAGGGGGGATCCTGAAGCTTTCTTT.

This clone has more than one count but fewer than ten. CDR3: CATSPLQVNYGYTF. The DNA of the CDR3 is TGTGCCACCAGCCCTCTACAGGTTAACTATGGCTACACCTTC. This chain connects TRBV15 to TRBJ1-2; the D gene is possibly TRBD1 (5 bases). Germline-derived CDR1 and CDR2 are LNHNV and YYDKDF (reference sequence). V was pared by 5 bases and J by 1 base, with 11 bases between. The CDR3 is made up of 14 amino acids.

The gene calls are TRBV5-4 and TRBJ1-2, with 8 positions matching TRBD1. Germline trimming cut 1 base from V and 4 bases from J; bases unmatched to any gene: 12. The germline gives CDR1 SGHNT, CDR2 YYREEE (reference sequence). The CDR3 totals 17 residues. CDR3 residues: CASSLPGGVSGSYGYTF. The CDR3, as DNA: TGTGCCAGCAGCTTGCCAGGGGGCGTCAGTGGTAGCTATGGCTACACCTTC.

This chain links TRBV2 with TRBJ2-1; 9 nucleotides match TRBD2. CDR3 length: 14 residues. Germline trimming cut 9 bases from V and 7 bases from J; bases unmatched to any gene: 10. Germline CDR1 reads SNHLY; CDR2 reads FYNNEI. The chain's CDR3 is CASVAGEVRNEQFF. The CDR3 DNA is TGTGCCAGTGTAGCGGGAGAGGTTCGGAATGAGCAGTTCTTC.

V is TRBV12-3 or TRBV12-4 and J is TRBJ1-5; D possibly corresponds to TRBD1 (6 bases). The V end lost 10 bases, the J end lost 0 bases, and 10 bases lay between the germline ends. The CDR3 has 13 residues. The chain's CDR3 is CATNRDSNQPQHF. For the CDR3, the DNA is TGTGCCACCAACAGGGATAGCAATCAGCCCCAGCATTTT.

This clone was observed a single time. The V call is TRBV6-2 or TRBV6-3, the J call TRBJ2-2; D unclear. V was shortened by 6 bases and J by 1 base, with 15 bases between the two germline ends. Germline V gene data show CDR1 as MNHEY and CDR2 as SVGEGT. CDR3 size: 16 residues. The CDR3 bases are TGTGCCAGCAGCCTGCGACCGCGACTGAACACCGGGGAGCTGTTTTTT. Translating gives CASSLRPRLNTGELFF.

The chain has TRBV7-6 and TRBJ2-7; 10 bases fit TRBD2. J lost 7 bases, V lost 5 bases, and 14 bases had no gene match. This CDR3 is built from 16 residues. In germline, CDR1 is SGHVS, CDR2 FNYEAQ. This CDR3 is CASSPLGAGGPGEQYF. For the CDR3, the DNA is TGTGCCAGCAGCCCCCTAGGAGCGGGAGGGCCGGGGGAGCAGTACTTC. Combining the CDR3 with reference TRBV7-6 and TRBJ2-7 gives the whole variable domain GAGVSQSPRYKVTKRGQDVALRCDPISGHVSLYWYRQALGQGPEFLTYFNYEAQQDKSGLPNDRFSAERPEGSISTLTIQRTEQRDSAMYRCASSPLGAGGPGEQYFGPGTRLTVT.

The chain recombines TRBV19 with TRBJ2-7, with a possible D match to TRBD1 (6 bases). The V gene's germline CDR1 is LNHDA and CDR2 SQIVND (reference sequence). This CDR3 is 12 amino acids long. Between the trimmed V and J ends, which lost 7 bases and 2 bases, there was a span of 9 bases. This CDR3 is CASMGAPYEQYF. In DNA, the CDR3 is TGTGCCAGTATGGGGGCCCCCTACGAGCAGTACTTC.

The chain is built from TRBV20-1 and TRBJ1-1, with TRBD1 identical over 8 bases. The germline V gene has CDR1 DFQATT and CDR2 SNEGSKA (reference sequence). The CDR3 covers 13 residues. Trimming cost V 3 bases and J 6 bases; bases outside gene matches: 6. The CDR3 is CSASGQGGPEAFF. CDR3 DNA sequence: TGCAGTGCTAGTGGACAGGGAGGACCTGAAGCTTTCTTT.